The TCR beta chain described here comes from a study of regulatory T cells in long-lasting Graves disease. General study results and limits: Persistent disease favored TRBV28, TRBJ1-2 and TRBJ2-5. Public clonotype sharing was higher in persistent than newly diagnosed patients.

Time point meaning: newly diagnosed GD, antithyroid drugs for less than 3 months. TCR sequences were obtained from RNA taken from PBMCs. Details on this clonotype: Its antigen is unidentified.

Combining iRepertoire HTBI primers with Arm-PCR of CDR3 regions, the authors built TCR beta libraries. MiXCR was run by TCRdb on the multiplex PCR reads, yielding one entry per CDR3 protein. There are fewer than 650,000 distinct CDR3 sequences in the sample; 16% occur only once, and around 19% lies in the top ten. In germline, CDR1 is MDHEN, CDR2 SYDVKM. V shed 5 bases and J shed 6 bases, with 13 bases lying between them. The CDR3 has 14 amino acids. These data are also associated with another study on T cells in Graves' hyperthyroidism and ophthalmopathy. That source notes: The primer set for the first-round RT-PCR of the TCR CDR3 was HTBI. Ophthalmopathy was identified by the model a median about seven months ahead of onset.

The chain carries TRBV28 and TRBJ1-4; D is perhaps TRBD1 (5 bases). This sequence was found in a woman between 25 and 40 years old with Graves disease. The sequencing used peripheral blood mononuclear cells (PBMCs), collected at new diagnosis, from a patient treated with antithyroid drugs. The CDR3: CASSPLDTDEKLFF. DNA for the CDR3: TGTGCCAGCAGTCCCCTGGACACAGATGAAAAACTGTTTTTT.